What follows describes a single T cell receptor (beta chain). An end of the junction differs from the germline gene, which may be a read error. The template was genomic DNA from peripheral blood, not RNA. A mixed TRB-A/B primer pool amplified rearranged TRB by multiplex touch-down PCR. TCRdb used MiXCR to reprocess the multiplex PCR reads, holding one entry per CDR3 protein. The sample records under 2,500 distinct CDR3 sequences, about 45% being singletons. Germline CDR1 SGHAT, CDR2 FQNNGV. The CDR3 has 13 amino acids. The sample belongs to a study of T cell repertoires in aging, cancer and after chemotherapy.

This clonotype was sampled from a human donor with a solid tumor. The chain employs TRBV11-2 and TRBJ1-2, with TRBD1 identical over 7 bases. Sequencing used blood. The CDR3 region is CASSLGDRVGCTF. CDR3 sequence (DNA): TGTGCCAGCAGCTTAGGAGACAGGGTTGGCTGCACCTTC.